Included here is one T cell receptor beta chain sequence, with context. The data derive from a study of blood T cell repertoires in COVID-19. Study background: Material from acute and convalescent COVID-19 was sourced from the United States, Italy and Spain.

There are 11 residues in the CDR3. Per germline, CDR1 SGHTS and CDR2 YDEGEE. Trimming removed 7 bases from V and 8 bases from J, with 7 bases in between. This table comes from immunoSEQ multiplex PCR, and its TCRdb copy is limited to in-frame clones, with some not included. The sample shows about 270,000 clones, roughly nine tenths of them seen only once. The sequenced sample was peripheral blood. The sequence was collected from a man in his fifties with acute or convalescent COVID-19. J is TRBJ1-6 and V is TRBV5-8, with D unresolved. The CDR3 bases are TGTGCCAGCCGGGTATATTCACCCCTCCACTTT. This translates into CASRVYSPLHF.